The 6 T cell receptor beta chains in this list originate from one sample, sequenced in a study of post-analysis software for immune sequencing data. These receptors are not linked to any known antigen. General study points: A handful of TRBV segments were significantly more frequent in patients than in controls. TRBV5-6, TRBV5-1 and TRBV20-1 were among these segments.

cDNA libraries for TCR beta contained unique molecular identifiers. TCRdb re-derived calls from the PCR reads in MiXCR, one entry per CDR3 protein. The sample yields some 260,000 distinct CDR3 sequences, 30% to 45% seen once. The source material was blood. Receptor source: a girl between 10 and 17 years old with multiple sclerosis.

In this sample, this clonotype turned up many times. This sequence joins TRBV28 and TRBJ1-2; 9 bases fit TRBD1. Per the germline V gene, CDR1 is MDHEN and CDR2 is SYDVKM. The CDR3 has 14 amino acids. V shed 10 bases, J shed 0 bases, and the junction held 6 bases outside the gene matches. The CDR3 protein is CATSRTGANYGYTF. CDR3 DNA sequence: TGTGCCACCTCAAGGACAGGGGCTAACTATGGCTACACCTTC.

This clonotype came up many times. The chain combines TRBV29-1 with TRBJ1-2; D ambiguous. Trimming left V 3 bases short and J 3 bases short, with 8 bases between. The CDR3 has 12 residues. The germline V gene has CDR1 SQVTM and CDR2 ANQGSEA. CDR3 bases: TGCAGCGTTGAGTACAGTTACTATGGCTACACCTTC. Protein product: CSVEYSYYGYTF. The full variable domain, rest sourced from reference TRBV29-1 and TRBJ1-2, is SAVISQKPSRDICQRGTSLTIQCQVDSQVTMMFWYRQQPGQSLTLIATANQGSEATYESGFVIDKFPISRPNLTFSTLTVSNMSPEDSSIYLCSVEYSYYGYTFGSGTRLTVV.

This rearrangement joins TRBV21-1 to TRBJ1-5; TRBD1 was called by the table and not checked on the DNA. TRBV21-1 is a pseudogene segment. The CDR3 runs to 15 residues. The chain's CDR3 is CASSTDSYSNQPQHF. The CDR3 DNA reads TGTGCCAGCAGCACGGACAGCTATAGCAATCAGCCCCAGCATTTT.

CDR3 amino acids: CASKVQGEGTYEQYF. The CDR3 bases are TGTGCCAGTAAGGTTCAGGGCGAGGGGACCTACGAGCAGTACTTC. The chain employs TRBV19 and TRBJ2-7; TRBD1 or TRBD2 may be the D gene (5 bases each). Germline V gene lookup returns CDR1 LNHDA and CDR2 SQIVND (reference sequence). CDR3 length equals 15 residues. V was pared by 7 bases and J by 2 bases, with 18 bases between. The whole variable domain, filled in from reference TRBV19 and TRBJ2-7, reads DGGITQSPKYLFRKEGQNVTLSCEQNLNHDAMYWYRQDPGQGLRLIYYSQIVNDFQKGDIAEGYSVSREKKESFPLTVTSAQKNPTAFYLCASKVQGEGTYEQYFGPGTRLTVT.

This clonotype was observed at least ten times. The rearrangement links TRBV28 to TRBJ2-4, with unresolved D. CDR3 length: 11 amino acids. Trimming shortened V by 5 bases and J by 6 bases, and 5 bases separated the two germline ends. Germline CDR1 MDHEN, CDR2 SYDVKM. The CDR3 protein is CASSAPNIQYF. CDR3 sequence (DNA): TGTGCCAGCAGTGCTCCAAACATTCAGTACTTC.

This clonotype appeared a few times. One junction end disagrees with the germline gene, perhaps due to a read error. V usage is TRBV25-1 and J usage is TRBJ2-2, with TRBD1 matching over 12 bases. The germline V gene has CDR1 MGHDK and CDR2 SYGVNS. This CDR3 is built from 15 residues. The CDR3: CASSGTGGNTGERFF. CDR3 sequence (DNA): TGTGCCAGCAGCGGGACAGGGGGCAACACCGGGGAGCGGTTTTTT.